One sample yielded the 6 T cell receptor beta chains listed below, sequenced in a study of shared clonotypes between healthy human individuals. Measured with immunoSEQ multiplex PCR; TCRdb has only the in-frame clones, and not every one. The sample holds some 1.5 million clones, around 97% seen once. Input material: naive CD4+ T cells sorted from blood. Subset noted: CD45RA+ positively selected. The source of these receptors is a man aged 30 to 45 in good health.

The chain is built from TRBV28 and TRBJ1-5; D remains ambiguous. The V end lost 3 bases, the J end lost 3 bases, and 15 bases lay between the germline ends. Germline CDR1 is MDHEN and CDR2 is SYDVKM. This CDR3 comprises 16 residues. The CDR3 protein is CASSFFFRQINQPQHF. For the CDR3, the DNA is TGTGCCAGCAGTTTCTTTTTTAGACAAATCAATCAGCCCCAGCATTTT.

On this clone itself: This same CDR3 is encoded by further DNA sequences in the sample. The CDR3 nucleotides are TGTGCCATCAGTGAGCTTGACGAGCAGTACTTC. Its translation is CAISELDEQYF. The V and J genes are TRBV10-3 and TRBJ2-7; D is undetermined. The CDR3 has 11 amino acids. Germline V gives CDR1 ENHRY, CDR2 SYGVKD. Trimming removed 2 bases from V and 5 bases from J, with 4 bases in between.

Concerning this clone itself: Within the sample, other DNA sequences also encode this same CDR3. The chain couples TRBV5-1 to TRBJ2-7; no firm D call. Germline lookup yields CDR1 SGHRS and CDR2 YFSETQ. V was clipped by 1 base and J by 4 bases, with 9 bases between them. The CDR3 contains 13 residues. CDR3 nucleotide sequence: TGCGCCAGCAGCTTGACGGGTCCTTACGAGCAGTACTTC. Residues: CASSLTGPYEQYF.

This rearrangement joins TRBV18 to TRBJ2-7; 11 nucleotides agree with TRBD1. The CDR3 has 15 residues. CDR1 is KGHSH, CDR2 LQKENI, per germline. Trimming removed 6 bases from V and 7 bases from J; junction bases left unmatched: 11. CDR3 sequence (DNA): TGTGCCAGCTCGCAAGGCGGGACAGGGGGTCTTGAGCAGTACTTC. This codes for CASSQGGTGGLEQYF.

As for this clone: The same CDR3 can be traced to other DNA sequences in this sample. The chain links TRBV18 to TRBJ2-2; 10 bases match TRBD1. The germline CDR1 and CDR2 sequences are KGHSH and LQKENI. The trim removed 1 base at V and 0 bases at J, leaving 2 bases unmatched. The CDR3 length is 17 residues. DNA for the CDR3: TGTGCCAGCTCACCACGAGGGACAGGGGCGAACACCGGGGAGCTGTTTTTT. Translation: CASSPRGTGANTGELFF.

The chain recombines TRBV28 with TRBJ1-1; D might be TRBD1 (6 bases). Trimming shortened V by 11 bases and J by 3 bases, and 13 bases separated the two germline ends. The CDR3 has 12 residues. Germline V lookup: CDR1 MDHEN, CDR2 SYDVKM. For the CDR3, the DNA is TGTGCCGGGGGCGGGGCCCACACTGAAGCTTTCTTT. Amino acid sequence: CAGGGAHTEAFF.